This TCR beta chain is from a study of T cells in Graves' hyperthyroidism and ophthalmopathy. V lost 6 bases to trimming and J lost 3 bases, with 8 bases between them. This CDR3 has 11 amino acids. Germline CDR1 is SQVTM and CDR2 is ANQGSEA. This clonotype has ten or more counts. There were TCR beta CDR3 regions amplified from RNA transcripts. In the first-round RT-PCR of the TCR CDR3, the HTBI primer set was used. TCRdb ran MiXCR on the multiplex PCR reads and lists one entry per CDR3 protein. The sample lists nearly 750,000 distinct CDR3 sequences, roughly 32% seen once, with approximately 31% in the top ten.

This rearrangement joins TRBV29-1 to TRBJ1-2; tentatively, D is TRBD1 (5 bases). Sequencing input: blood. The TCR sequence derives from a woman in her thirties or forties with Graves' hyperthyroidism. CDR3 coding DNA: TGCAGCGTACCGGGGGACTATGGCTACACCTTC. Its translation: CSVPGDYGYTF.